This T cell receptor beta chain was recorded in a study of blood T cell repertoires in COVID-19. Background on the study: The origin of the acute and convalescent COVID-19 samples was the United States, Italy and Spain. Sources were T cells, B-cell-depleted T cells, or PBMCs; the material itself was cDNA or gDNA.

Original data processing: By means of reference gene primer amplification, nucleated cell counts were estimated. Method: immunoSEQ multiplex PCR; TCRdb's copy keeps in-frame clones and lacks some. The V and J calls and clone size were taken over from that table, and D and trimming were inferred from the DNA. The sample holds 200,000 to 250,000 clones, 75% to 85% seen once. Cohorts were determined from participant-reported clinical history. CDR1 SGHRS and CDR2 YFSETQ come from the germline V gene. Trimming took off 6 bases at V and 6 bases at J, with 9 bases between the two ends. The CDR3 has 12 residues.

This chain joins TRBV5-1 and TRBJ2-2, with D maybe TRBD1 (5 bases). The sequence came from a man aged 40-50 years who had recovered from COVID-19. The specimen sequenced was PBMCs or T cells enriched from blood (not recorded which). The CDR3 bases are TGCGCCAGCATAGGGGCGGCCGGGGAGCTGTTTTTT. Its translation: CASIGAAGELFF. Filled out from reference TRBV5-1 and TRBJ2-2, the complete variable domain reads KAGVTQTPRYLIKTRGQQVTLSCSPISGHRSVSWYQQTPGQGLQFLFEYFSETQRNKGNFPGRFSGRQFSNSRSEMNVSTLELGDSALYLCASIGAAGELFFGEGSRLTVL.